Presented here are 3 T cell receptor beta chains from one specimen sequenced in a study of cytomegalovirus exposure and HLA in healthy donors. Use of 60 Vbeta and 13 Jbeta primers characterized the PCR. The method was immunoSEQ multiplex PCR; TCRdb's version includes in-frame clones alone and lacks a portion of them. The table records about 170,000 clones, 70% to 80% of them present only once. Sequencing was done on a sample of PBMCs. The receptor set was obtained from a woman younger than 45 in good health and CMV-seropositive.

The chain combines TRBV5-5 with TRBJ2-7; 11 bases are a match to TRBD1. V lost 5 bases to trimming and J lost 2 bases; unmatched junction nucleotides: 12. From germline, CDR1 is SGHKS and CDR2 YYEKEE (reference sequence). The CDR3 length is 17 residues. The CDR3 loop is CASRYGTGGSGAYEQYF. The DNA for the CDR3 is TGTGCCAGCAGATATGGGACAGGGGGTAGCGGGGCCTACGAGCAGTACTTC.

The CDR3 sequence: CASSLGRSMNTEAFF. Here the CDR3 DNA reads TGTGCCAGCAGCTTAGGCAGGTCGATGAACACTGAAGCTTTCTTT. The chain has TRBV7-6 and TRBJ1-1; no clear D gene. Per germline, CDR1 SGHVS and CDR2 FNYEAQ. V was cut by 1 base and J by 0 bases, with 9 bases left in between. The CDR3 loop spans 15 amino acids.

The V and J genes are TRBV5-1 and TRBJ2-3; 11 bases map to TRBD2. V shed 5 bases and J 4 bases; nucleotides not matched to a gene: 9. The CDR3 has 16 residues. Germline lookup yields CDR1 SGHRS and CDR2 YFSETQ. CDR3 region: CASRLGLAGFSDTQYF. CDR3 in DNA: TGCGCCAGCAGATTAGGACTAGCGGGTTTTTCAGATACGCAGTATTTT.